These 21 T cell receptor beta chains were all obtained from the same sample, sequenced in a study of blood T cell repertoires in COVID-19. This table comes from immunoSEQ multiplex PCR, and its TCRdb copy is limited to in-frame clones, with some not included. Of over 200,000 clones listed, roughly 84% are singletons. The sample was peripheral blood. The origin of the receptors is a man aged 35 to 55 with active or convalescent COVID-19.

This chain uses TRBV19 with TRBJ2-7; D possibly corresponds to TRBD2 (5 bases). The length of the CDR3 is 17 residues. Germline CDR1 is LNHDA and CDR2 is SQIVND (reference sequence). The V end was cut by 2 bases, the J end by 0 bases, with 17 bases between. CDR3 amino acids: CASSISRRTASSYEQYF. The DNA of the CDR3 is TGTGCCAGTAGTATAAGTCGGAGGACCGCGAGCTCCTACGAGCAGTACTTC.

This clone came up a few times. The chain combines TRBV9 with TRBJ2-7; a weak D match, TRBD2 (6 bases). Per the germline V gene, CDR1 is SGDLS and CDR2 is YYNGEE. CDR3 size: 14 residues. Trimming left V 4 bases short and J 3 bases short, with 14 bases between. The chain's CDR3 is CASSMSPGGYEQYF. The CDR3 coding sequence is TGTGCCAGCAGCATGAGCCCCGGGGGCTACGAGCAGTACTTC.

This chain's CDR3 is CAWRGHRGFSGYTF. The CDR3 nucleotides read TGTGCCTGGAGGGGGCACAGGGGGTTTTCGGGCTACACCTTC. This chain joins TRBV30 and TRBJ1-2; TRBD1 matches 8 bases. The CDR3 loop spans 14 amino acids. Germline V CDR1 and CDR2: GTSNPN, SVGIG (reference sequence). V shed 3 bases and J 8 bases; nucleotides not matched to a gene: 11.

The V call is TRBV5-1, the J call TRBJ2-1, with 12 bases matching TRBD2. Germline V gene lookup returns CDR1 SGHRS and CDR2 YFSETQ. Unmatched junction bases numbered 14, after V lost 4 bases and J lost 6 bases. CDR3 length equals 18 residues. The CDR3 sequence is CASSLTPTSGRGINEQFF. The CDR3 DNA reads as TGCGCCAGCAGCCTGACGCCGACTAGCGGGAGAGGCATCAATGAGCAGTTCTTC.

This rearrangement joins TRBV28 to TRBJ1-2; 7 bases fit TRBD1. V was pared by 6 bases and J by 5 bases, with 21 bases of the junction left unmatched. The CDR3 has 18 residues. The germline V gene has CDR1 MDHEN and CDR2 SYDVKM. The CDR3, as DNA: TGTGCCAGCAGATACCTTAGGAAAGGAGAGGGGGCAGGGTATGGCTACACCTTC. Translation: CASRYLRKGEGAGYGYTF.

V gene TRBV18 combines with J gene TRBJ1-6; no clear D gene. V lost 3 bases and J 1 base, leaving 10 bases between the germline ends. Germline V gene data show CDR1 as KGHSH and CDR2 as LQKENI. CDR3 length equals 16 residues. CDR3 sequence reads: CASSPQAASYNSPLHF. Written as DNA, the CDR3 is TGTGCCAGCTCACCCCAGGCAGCATCCTATAATTCACCCCTCCACTTT.

V usage is TRBV15 and J usage is TRBJ2-1; D might be TRBD2 (6 bases). The germline V gene has CDR1 LNHNV and CDR2 YYDKDF (reference sequence). The V and J ends lost 2 bases and 0 bases respectively, with 14 bases between them. There are 17 residues in the CDR3. The CDR3 DNA reads as TGTGCCACCAGCAGAAACCCTAGGAGGGTCTCCTACAATGAGCAGTTCTTC. Its translation is CATSRNPRRVSYNEQFF.

The CDR3, as DNA: TGCGCCAGCAGCGGGACAGGCCTCGGGACCCAGTACTTC. Amino acid sequence: CASSGTGLGTQYF. J is TRBJ2-5 and V is TRBV5-1, with 8 bases that match TRBD1. This CDR3 has 13 residues. In germline, CDR1 is SGHRS, CDR2 YFSETQ. V was clipped by 4 bases and J by 7 bases; unmatched bases: 6.

This clone was seen only once. Other DNA sequences of this sample code for an identical CDR3. The chain recombines TRBV28 with TRBJ2-2; 7 nucleotides line up with TRBD1. The CDR3 spans 15 residues. Germline-derived CDR1 and CDR2 are MDHEN and SYDVKM. Trimming removed 3 bases from V and 2 bases from J; junction bases left unmatched: 3. CDR3 region: CASSFGTANTGELFF. CDR3 DNA sequence: TGTGCCAGCAGTTTCGGGACAGCTAACACCGGGGAGCTGTTTTTT. Based on the CDR3 plus reference TRBV28 and TRBJ2-2, the full variable domain is DVKVTQSSRYLVKRTGEKVFLECVQDMDHENMFWYRQDPGLGLRLIYFSYDVKMKEKGDIPEGYSVSREKKERFSLILESASTNQTSMYLCASSFGTANTGELFFGEGSRLTVL.

This chain joins TRBV5-1 and TRBJ2-5, with TRBD2 matching over 10 bases. The CDR3 loop spans 15 amino acids. Germline assignment: CDR1 SGHRS and CDR2 YFSETQ. V trimming: 2 bases; J trimming: 5 bases; junction bases outside the gene matches: 6. The CDR3 DNA follows: TGCGCCAGCAGCTTTCAGCGGGGGGGCCGGGAGACCCAGTACTTC. Residues: CASSFQRGGRETQYF.

The chain uses TRBV27 and TRBJ2-1; 11 bases fit TRBD2. CDR3 length: 16 amino acids. In germline, CDR1 is MNHEY, CDR2 SMNVEV (reference sequence). Unmatched junction bases numbered 4, after V lost 3 bases and J lost 3 bases. The CDR3 nucleotides read TGTGCCAGCAGTTTGTCAGGACTAGCGGGCTACAATGAGCAGTTCTTC. As protein: CASSLSGLAGYNEQFF.

The J gene is TRBJ2-2, the V gene TRBV28, with unresolved D. Germline V gene data show CDR1 as MDHEN and CDR2 as SYDVKM. The CDR3 is made up of 13 amino acids. Trimming stripped 4 bases from V and 6 bases from J, with 9 bases between. This chain's CDR3 is CASSSRAAGELFF. CDR3 DNA: TGTGCCAGCAGTTCCCGAGCCGCCGGGGAGCTGTTTTTT.

The rearrangement links TRBV7-3 to TRBJ2-7; 10 bases match TRBD2. The trim removed 5 bases at V and 2 bases at J, leaving 9 bases unmatched. The CDR3 spans 16 residues. Germline V CDR1 and CDR2: SGHTA, FQGTGA. This CDR3 is CASSPVPGLATYEQYF. Here the CDR3 DNA reads TGTGCCAGCAGCCCCGTCCCGGGACTAGCGACCTACGAGCAGTACTTC. The variable domain in full, with the rest retrieved from reference TRBV7-3 and TRBJ2-7, is GAGVSQTPSNKVTEKGKYVELRCDPISGHTALYWYRQSLGQGPEFLIYFQGTGAADDSGLPNDRFFAVRPEGSVSTLKIQRTERGDSAVYLCASSPVPGLATYEQYFGPGTRLTVT.

This chain uses TRBV5-1 with TRBJ1-1, with 7 bases aligning to TRBD1. With 0 bases clipped from V and 0 bases from J, the junction kept 5 bases outside the gene matches. The CDR3 totals 16 residues. Looked up from germline, CDR1 is SGHRS and CDR2 is YFSETQ. This chain's CDR3 is CASSLETGIMNTEAFF. DNA of the CDR3: TGCGCCAGCAGCTTGGAGACAGGGATCATGAACACTGAAGCTTTCTTT.

This chain links TRBV28 with TRBJ2-5, with TRBD1 matching over 12 bases. Trimming cost V 7 bases and J 5 bases; bases outside gene matches: 11. Germline V gene lookup returns CDR1 MDHEN and CDR2 SYDVKM. The CDR3 extends over 16 amino acids. DNA of the CDR3: TGTGCCAGCAATCGGGCTGGGACAGGGGGCATTGAGACCCAGTACTTC. The encoded protein is CASNRAGTGGIETQYF.

The V call is TRBV30, the J call TRBJ2-1; 8 nucleotides line up with TRBD2. Germline V gene data show CDR1 as GTSNPN and CDR2 as SVGIG (reference sequence). The CDR3 has 15 amino acids. J gave up 4 bases and V 1 base, and 6 bases lay outside the gene matches. The CDR3 protein is CAWSGARGGYNEQFF. The CDR3 bases are TGTGCCTGGAGTGGGGCACGCGGGGGGTACAATGAGCAGTTCTTC.

This chain uses TRBV7-9 with TRBJ1-2; possibly TRBD1 for D (5 bases). The CDR3 is 14 residues long. Trimming shortened V by 5 bases and J by 6 bases, and 16 bases separated the two germline ends. Germline CDR1 is SEHNR and CDR2 is FQNEAQ (reference sequence). CDR3 nucleotide sequence: TGTGCCAGCAGCCTACTCCGAGGGGAGGATGGCTACACCTTC. This translates into CASSLLRGEDGYTF.

This chain joins TRBV7-2 and TRBJ1-5, with 7 nucleotides matching TRBD1. The CDR3 loop spans 16 amino acids. Germline V gene sequence: CDR1 SGHTA, CDR2 FQGNSA. The J segment lost 0 bases and the V segment lost 4 bases, leaving 6 bases of the junction unmatched. CDR3 in DNA: TGTGCCAGCAGCTCTGGGACAGTTTATAGCAATCAGCCCCAGCATTTT. This gives the protein CASSSGTVYSNQPQHF.

The J gene is TRBJ1-2, the V gene TRBV19; D may be TRBD1 (6 bases). CDR3 size: 13 residues. Germline values: CDR1 LNHDA, CDR2 SQIVND (reference sequence). Deletions cut 4 bases from V and 8 bases from J, with 14 bases between. The CDR3 is CASSTQGLPGYTF. CDR3 nucleotides: TGTGCCAGTAGTACACAGGGCCTCCCAGGCTACACCTTC.

The chain joins TRBV21-1 to TRBJ1-1. TRBV21-1 is listed as a pseudogene. The CDR3 is 12 residues long. The CDR3: CARGAADTEAFF. In DNA, the CDR3 is TGTGCCCGCGGGGCAGCAGACACTGAAGCTTTCTTT.

The chain carries TRBV3-1 (or the pseudogene TRBV3-2) and TRBJ1-1; TRBD1 might be the D (5 bases). CDR1 LGHDT and CDR2 YNNKEL come from the germline V gene (reference sequence). The length of the CDR3 is 15 residues. V lost 4 bases to trimming and J lost 3 bases, with 15 bases between them. CDR3 nucleotides: TGTGCCAGCAGCCGCTCAGGGCAGTTGTACACTGAAGCTTTCTTT. Protein product: CASSRSGQLYTEAFF.